This T cell receptor beta chain came from a study of graft-versus-host responses after intestinal transplantation. Measured with immunoSEQ multiplex PCR; TCRdb has only the in-frame clones, and not every one. Here the sample spans 80,000 to 90,000 clones, about nine tenths being singletons. The germline V gene has CDR1 MNHNS and CDR2 SASEGT. The V gene lost 5 bases and the J gene lost 0 bases, with 8 bases spanning the gap. This CDR3 comprises 14 residues. A note on this clone: Its target is unknown.

This sequence was found in a human donor who received an intestinal transplant. The V call is TRBV6-1, the J call TRBJ1-3, with D maybe TRBD1 (5 bases). The material sequenced was unstimulated CD4+ T cells sorted from spleen or lymph node cells, taken before intestinal transplant. The chain's CDR3 is CASSTGSSGNTIYF. CDR3 nucleotides: TGTGCCAGCAGTACAGGTAGCTCTGGAAACACCATATATTTT.